Described below is a single T cell receptor beta chain sequence and its context. This record belongs to a study of blood T cell repertoires in COVID-19. Study-level background: Spain, Italy and the United States supplied samples that represented acute and convalescent COVID-19. Nucleic acid was either cDNA or gDNA, and it came from T cells, B-cell-depleted T cells, or PBMCs.

CDR3 length: 12 amino acids. Germline loops: CDR1 SQVTM, CDR2 ANQGSEA. The V gene lost 6 bases and the J gene lost 2 bases, with 10 bases spanning the gap. How the authors handled the data: Reference gene primer amplification gave estimated nucleated cell counts. This table comes from immunoSEQ multiplex PCR, and its TCRdb copy is limited to in-frame clones, with some not included. V, J and clone size derive from that table, while D and trimming were established from the DNA sequence. This table holds about 70,000 clones, about 70% found once. This clonotype was sampled from a woman aged 80 or older with active or convalescent COVID-19. The sample taken for sequencing was peripheral blood. The V and J genes are TRBV29-1 and TRBJ1-2; no firm D call. In DNA form, the CDR3 reads TGCAGCGTCACGACTTCCAACTATGGCTACACCTTC. Translating it yields CSVTTSNYGYTF.